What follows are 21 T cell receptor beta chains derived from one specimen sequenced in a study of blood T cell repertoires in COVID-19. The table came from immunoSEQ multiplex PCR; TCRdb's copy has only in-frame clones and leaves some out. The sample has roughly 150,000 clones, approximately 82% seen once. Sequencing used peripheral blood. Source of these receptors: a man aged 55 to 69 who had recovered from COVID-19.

In nucleotides, the CDR3 is TGTGCCAGCAGTCCCGGACAGGGAGTAATGGGCTACACCTTC. It is translated as CASSPGQGVMGYTF. The chain has TRBV28 and TRBJ1-2; 8 nucleotides align to TRBD1. This CDR3 is built from 14 residues. Germline CDR1 is MDHEN and CDR2 is SYDVKM. Trimming at V came to 5 bases and at J to 8 bases, leaving 10 bases not matched to a gene.

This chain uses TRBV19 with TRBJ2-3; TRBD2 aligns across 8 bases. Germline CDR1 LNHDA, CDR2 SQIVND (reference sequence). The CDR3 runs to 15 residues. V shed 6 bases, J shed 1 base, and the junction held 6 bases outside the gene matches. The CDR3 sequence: CASSAAGGGTDTQYF. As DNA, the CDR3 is TGTGCCAGTAGCGCCGCGGGGGGCGGCACAGATACGCAGTATTTT.

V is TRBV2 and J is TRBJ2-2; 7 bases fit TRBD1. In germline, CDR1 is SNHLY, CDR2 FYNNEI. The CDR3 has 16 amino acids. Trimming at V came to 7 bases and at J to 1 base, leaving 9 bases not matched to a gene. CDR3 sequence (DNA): TGTGCCAGCAACCCGACAGGGACCCAGAACACCGGGGAGCTGTTTTTT. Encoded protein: CASNPTGTQNTGELFF.

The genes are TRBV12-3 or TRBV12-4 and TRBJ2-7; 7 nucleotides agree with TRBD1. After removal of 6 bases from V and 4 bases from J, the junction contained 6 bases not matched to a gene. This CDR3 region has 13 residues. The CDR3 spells CASSRQGAYEQYF. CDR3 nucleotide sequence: TGTGCCAGCAGCCGACAGGGAGCGTACGAGCAGTACTTC.

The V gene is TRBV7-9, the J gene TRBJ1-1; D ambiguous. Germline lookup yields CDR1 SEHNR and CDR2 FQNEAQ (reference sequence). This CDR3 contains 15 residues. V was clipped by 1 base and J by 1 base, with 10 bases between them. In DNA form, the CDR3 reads TGTGCCAGCAGCTTAGAAAGTGGGCCGAACACTGAAGCTTTCTTT. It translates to CASSLESGPNTEAFF.

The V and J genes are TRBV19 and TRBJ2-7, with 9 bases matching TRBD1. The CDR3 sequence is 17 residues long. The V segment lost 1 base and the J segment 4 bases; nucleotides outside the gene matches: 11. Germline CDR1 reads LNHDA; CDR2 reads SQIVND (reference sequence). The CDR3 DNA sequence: TGTGCCAGTAGTATAGGCCCCCCCGGGACAGGGTTATACGAGCAGTACTTC. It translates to CASSIGPPGTGLYEQYF.

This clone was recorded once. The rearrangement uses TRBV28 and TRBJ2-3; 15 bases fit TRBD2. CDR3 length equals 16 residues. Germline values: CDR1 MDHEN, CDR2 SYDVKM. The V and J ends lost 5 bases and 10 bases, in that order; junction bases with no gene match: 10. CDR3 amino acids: CASSPRTSGGAASQYF. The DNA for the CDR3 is TGTGCCAGCAGTCCTCGGACTAGCGGGGGGGCCGCGTCGCAGTATTTT. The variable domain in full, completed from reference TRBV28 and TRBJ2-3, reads DVKVTQSSRYLVKRTGEKVFLECVQDMDHENMFWYRQDPGLGLRLIYFSYDVKMKEKGDIPEGYSVSREKKERFSLILESASTNQTSMYLCASSPRTSGGAASQYFGPGTRLTVL.

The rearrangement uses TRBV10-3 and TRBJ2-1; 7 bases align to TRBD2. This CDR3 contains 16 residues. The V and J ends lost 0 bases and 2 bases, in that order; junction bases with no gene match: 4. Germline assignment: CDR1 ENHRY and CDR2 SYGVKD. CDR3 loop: CAISESMAGAYNEQFF. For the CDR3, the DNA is TGTGCCATCAGTGAGTCGATGGCGGGAGCCTACAATGAGCAGTTCTTC.

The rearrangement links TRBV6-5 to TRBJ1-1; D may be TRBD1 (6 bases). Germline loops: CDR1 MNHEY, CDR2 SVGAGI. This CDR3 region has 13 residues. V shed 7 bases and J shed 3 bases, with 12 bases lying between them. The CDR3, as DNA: TGTGCCAGCATCCCGAACAGGGACACTGAAGCTTTCTTT. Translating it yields CASIPNRDTEAFF.

In DNA, the CDR3 is TGCAGCGTTGCGGACAGGGGGCGGACTGAAGCTTTCTTT. Residues: CSVADRGRTEAFF. J is TRBJ1-1 and V is TRBV29-1; 11 bases are shared with TRBD1. Germline assignment: CDR1 SQVTM and CDR2 ANQGSEA. The CDR3 has 13 amino acids. Trimming took 4 bases from V and 5 from J; bases not matched to a gene: 3. Full variable domain (rest looked up from reference TRBV29-1 and TRBJ1-1): SAVISQKPSRDICQRGTSLTIQCQVDSQVTMMFWYRQQPGQSLTLIATANQGSEATYESGFVIDKFPISRPNLTFSTLTVSNMSPEDSSIYLCSVADRGRTEAFFGQGTRLTVV.

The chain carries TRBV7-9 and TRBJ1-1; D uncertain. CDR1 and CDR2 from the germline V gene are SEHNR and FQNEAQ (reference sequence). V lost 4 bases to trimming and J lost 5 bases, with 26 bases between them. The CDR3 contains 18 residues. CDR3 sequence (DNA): TGTGCCAGCAGCTCCCCTGGTAGAGGACGGACTTTAGGGACTGAAGCTTTCTTT. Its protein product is CASSSPGRGRTLGTEAFF.

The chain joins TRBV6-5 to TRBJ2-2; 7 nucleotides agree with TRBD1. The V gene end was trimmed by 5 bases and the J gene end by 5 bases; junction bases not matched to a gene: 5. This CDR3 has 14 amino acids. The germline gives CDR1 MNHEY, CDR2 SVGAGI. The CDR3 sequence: CASSRDRETGELFF. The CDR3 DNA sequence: TGTGCCAGCAGTAGGGACAGAGAAACCGGGGAGCTGTTTTTT.

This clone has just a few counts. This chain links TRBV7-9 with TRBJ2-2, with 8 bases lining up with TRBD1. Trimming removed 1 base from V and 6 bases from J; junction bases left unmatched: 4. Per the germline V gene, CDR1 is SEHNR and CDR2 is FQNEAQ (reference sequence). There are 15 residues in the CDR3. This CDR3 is CASSLGTGFSGELFF. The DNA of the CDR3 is TGTGCCAGCAGCTTAGGGACAGGGTTTTCCGGGGAGCTGTTTTTT.

CDR3 residues: CASSLVWSRTDSYEQYF. CDR3 coding DNA: TGTGCCAGCAGTTTAGTCTGGTCAAGGACAGACTCCTACGAGCAGTACTTC. This chain joins TRBV28 and TRBJ2-7, with a possible D match to TRBD1 (6 bases). The germline CDR1 and CDR2 sequences are MDHEN and SYDVKM. Trimming removed 2 bases from V and 0 bases from J, with 17 bases in between. The CDR3 has 17 amino acids.

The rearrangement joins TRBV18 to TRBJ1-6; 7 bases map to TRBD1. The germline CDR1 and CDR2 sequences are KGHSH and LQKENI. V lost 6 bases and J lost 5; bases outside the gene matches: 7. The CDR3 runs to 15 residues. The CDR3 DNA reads TGTGCCAGCTCTTCGACAGGGTTGGATAATTCACCCCTCCACTTT. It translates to CASSSTGLDNSPLHF. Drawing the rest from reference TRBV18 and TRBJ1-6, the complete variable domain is NAGVMQNPRHLVRRRGQEARLRCSPMKGHSHVYWYRQLPEEGLKFMVYLQKENIIDESGMPKERFSAEFPKEGPSILRIQQVVRGDSAAYFCASSSTGLDNSPLHFGNGTRLTVT.

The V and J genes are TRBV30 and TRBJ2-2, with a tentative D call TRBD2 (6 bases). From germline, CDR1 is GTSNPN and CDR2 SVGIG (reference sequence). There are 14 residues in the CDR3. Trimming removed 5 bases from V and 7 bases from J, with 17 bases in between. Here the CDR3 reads CAWQGTPPSGELFF. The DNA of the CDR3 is TGTGCCTGGCAAGGGACTCCTCCGAGCGGGGAGCTGTTTTTT. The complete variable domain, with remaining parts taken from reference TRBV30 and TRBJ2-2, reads SQTIHQWPATLVQPVGSPLSLECTVEGTSNPNLYWYRQAAGRGLQLLFYSVGIGQISSEVPQNLSASRPQDRQFILSSKKLLLSDSGFYLCAWQGTPPSGELFFGEGSRLTVL.

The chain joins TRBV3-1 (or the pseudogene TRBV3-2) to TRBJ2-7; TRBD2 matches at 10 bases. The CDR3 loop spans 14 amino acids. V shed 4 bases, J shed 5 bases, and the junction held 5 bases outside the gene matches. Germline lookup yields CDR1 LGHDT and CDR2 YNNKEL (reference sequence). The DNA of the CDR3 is TGTGCCAGCAGCCTTTTAGCGGGAGGCCACGAGCAGTACTTC. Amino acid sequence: CASSLLAGGHEQYF.

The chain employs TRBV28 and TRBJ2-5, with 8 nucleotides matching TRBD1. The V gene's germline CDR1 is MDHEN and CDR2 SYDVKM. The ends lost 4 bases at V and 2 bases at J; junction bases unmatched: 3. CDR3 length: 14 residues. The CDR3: CASSSGDRQETQYF. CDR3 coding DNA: TGTGCCAGCAGTTCTGGGGACAGGCAAGAGACCCAGTACTTC.

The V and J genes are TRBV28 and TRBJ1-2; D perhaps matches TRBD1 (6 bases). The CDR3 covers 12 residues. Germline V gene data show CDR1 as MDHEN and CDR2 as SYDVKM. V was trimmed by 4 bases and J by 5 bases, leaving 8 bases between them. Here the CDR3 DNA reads TGTGCCAGCAGTTATACAGGGTATGGCTACACCTTC. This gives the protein CASSYTGYGYTF.

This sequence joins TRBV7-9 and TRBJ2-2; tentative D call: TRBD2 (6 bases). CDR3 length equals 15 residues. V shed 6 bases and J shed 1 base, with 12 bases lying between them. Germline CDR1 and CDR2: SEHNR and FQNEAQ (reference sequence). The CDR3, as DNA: TGTGCCAGCAGAGGAGGGGTACTGAACACCGGGGAGCTGTTTTTT. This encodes CASRGGVLNTGELFF.

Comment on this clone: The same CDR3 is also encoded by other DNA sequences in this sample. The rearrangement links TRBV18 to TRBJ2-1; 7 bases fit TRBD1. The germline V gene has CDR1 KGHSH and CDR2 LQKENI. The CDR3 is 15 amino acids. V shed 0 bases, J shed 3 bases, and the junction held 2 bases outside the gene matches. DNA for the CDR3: TGTGCCAGCTCACCACCGGCAGGGGGCTACAATGAGCAGTTCTTC. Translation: CASSPPAGGYNEQFF.